Listed below are T cell receptor beta chains from one sample, sequenced in a study of Ad26.COV2.S vaccination and SARS-CoV-2 variants. Profiling relied on immunoSEQ multiplex PCR, and the TCRdb table lists in-frame clones only, not all of them. The sample lists over 200,000 clones; 85% to 90% were seen once. Sequenced material: peripheral blood, taken in a trial of Ad26.COV2.S vaccine versus placebo. The source is a person between 18 and 65 years old who received the Ad26.COV2.S COVID-19 vaccine or a placebo. CDR3s include the opening cysteine and the closing phenylalanine or tryptophan. Fields, in order: CDR3 DNA, CDR3 protein, clone size, D gene, J gene, V gene. D genes are given only for firm matches. Only some rows state a clone size, as once, few, many or a class for expanded clones.

cdr3_nt: TGCGCCAGCAGCGTCGGGACAGGGACGTCGGGCGAAAAACTGTTTTTT
cdr3_aa: CASSVGTGTSGEKLFF
clone_size: once
d_call: TRBD1
j_call: TRBJ1-4
v_call: TRBV5-1

cdr3_nt: TGTGCCAGTAGCGTCAGGACAGATGATTTTGGCGAGACCCAGTACTTC
cdr3_aa: CASSVRTDDFGETQYF
clone_size: -
d_call: -
j_call: TRBJ2-5
v_call: TRBV19

cdr3_nt: TGTGCCAGCAGTTTATCCTCGACAGTTTCCTACGAGCAGTACTTC
cdr3_aa: CASSLSSTVSYEQYF
clone_size: -
d_call: -
j_call: TRBJ2-7
v_call: TRBV27

cdr3_nt: TGTGCCAGCAGTCCGCTAGCGGGGGGGACCCCACGAACAGATACGCAGTATTTT
cdr3_aa: CASSPLAGGTPRTDTQYF
clone_size: -
d_call: TRBD2
j_call: TRBJ2-3
v_call: TRBV6-4

cdr3_nt: TGTGCCAGCAGCGTAGATTGGACAGATACGCAGTATTTT
cdr3_aa: CASSVDWTDTQYF
clone_size: -
d_call: -
j_call: TRBJ2-3
v_call: TRBV9

cdr3_nt: TGTGCCAGTAGTATATCCGAGAACACCGGGGAGCTGTTTTTT
cdr3_aa: CASSISENTGELFF
clone_size: -
d_call: -
j_call: TRBJ2-2
v_call: TRBV19

cdr3_nt: TGTGCCAGCGAGGAGGGGGGCCTTGATCAGACCCAGTACTTC
cdr3_aa: CASEEGGLDQTQYF
clone_size: -
d_call: -
j_call: TRBJ2-5
v_call: TRBV2

cdr3_nt: TGTGCCACCAGCAGGAGCAGGGAAGGCTCCTACGAGCAGTACTTC
cdr3_aa: CATSRSREGSYEQYF
clone_size: -
d_call: -
j_call: TRBJ2-7
v_call: TRBV15

cdr3_nt: TGTGCCAGCAGCTTAGCTCGGGGGAACACCGGGGAGCTGTTTTTT
cdr3_aa: CASSLARGNTGELFF
clone_size: -
d_call: -
j_call: TRBJ2-2
v_call: TRBV7-2

cdr3_nt: TGTGCCAGCTCCGTTGGCCCCCCCGGTAGGGAAAAACTGTTTTTT
cdr3_aa: CASSVGPPGREKLFF
clone_size: -
d_call: -
j_call: TRBJ1-4
v_call: TRBV5-4

cdr3_nt: TGTGCCAGCAGTGCCTTGGGGACAGAAACCAACCGCGCTAACTATGGCTACACCTTC
cdr3_aa: CASSALGTETNRANYGYTF
clone_size: once
d_call: TRBD1
j_call: TRBJ1-2
v_call: TRBV6-2/TRBV6-3

cdr3_nt: TGTGCCAGCAGCTTAGTGGGCAACCCCTCCTACAATGAGCAGTTCTTC
cdr3_aa: CASSLVGNPSYNEQFF
clone_size: -
d_call: -
j_call: TRBJ2-1
v_call: TRBV7-2

cdr3_nt: TGTGCCAGCAGCCAAGATCTCCAGGGGGCGAACGGGGAGCTGTTTTTT
cdr3_aa: CASSQDLQGANGELFF
clone_size: -
d_call: TRBD1
j_call: TRBJ2-2
v_call: TRBV14

cdr3_nt: TGTGCCAGCAGTTACTCGGGCACAGATACGCAGTATTTT
cdr3_aa: CASSYSGTDTQYF
clone_size: -
d_call: -
j_call: TRBJ2-3
v_call: TRBV6-6

cdr3_nt: TGCGCCAGCAGTGTCGGGGGGGGGCGGAACTACAATGAGCAGTTCTTC
cdr3_aa: CASSVGGGRNYNEQFF
clone_size: -
d_call: TRBD2
j_call: TRBJ2-1
v_call: TRBV10-1

cdr3_nt: TGTGCCAGTAGTCCCCCCGGAAGGAGCCCTTACTTC
cdr3_aa: CASSPPGRSPYF
clone_size: -
d_call: -
j_call: TRBJ2-4
v_call: TRBV19

cdr3_nt: TGTGCCAGCAGCCGCGCGGGGGGAACCTACGAGCAGTACTTC
cdr3_aa: CASSRAGGTYEQYF
clone_size: -
d_call: TRBD2
j_call: TRBJ2-7
v_call: TRBV3-1/TRBV3-2

cdr3_nt: TGTGCCAGCAGTCCCAGACTAGCGGGAAGGTACGAGCAGTACTTC
cdr3_aa: CASSPRLAGRYEQYF
clone_size: -
d_call: TRBD2
j_call: TRBJ2-7
v_call: TRBV27

cdr3_nt: TGTGCCAGCAGCTTAGAAACAGAGGCGGATACGCAGTATTTT
cdr3_aa: CASSLETEADTQYF
clone_size: -
d_call: -
j_call: TRBJ2-3
v_call: TRBV11-3

cdr3_nt: TGTGCCAGCTGGACAGGGGGCACTGAAGCTTTCTTT
cdr3_aa: CASWTGGTEAFF
clone_size: -
d_call: TRBD1
j_call: TRBJ1-1
v_call: TRBV6-6

cdr3_nt: TGTGCCAGCAGGTCACTCTCCTACAATGAGCAGTTCTTC
cdr3_aa: CASRSLSYNEQFF
clone_size: -
d_call: -
j_call: TRBJ2-1
v_call: TRBV11-2

cdr3_nt: TGTGCCAGCAGTCCAACCACGGACGGTAATTCACCCCTCCACTTT
cdr3_aa: CASSPTTDGNSPLHF
clone_size: -
d_call: -
j_call: TRBJ1-6
v_call: TRBV7-9

cdr3_nt: TGTGCCAGCAGCTTAGGGGGCCAACAAGAGACCCAGTACTTC
cdr3_aa: CASSLGGQQETQYF
clone_size: once
d_call: -
j_call: TRBJ2-5
v_call: TRBV7-6

cdr3_nt: TGTGCCAGCAGCCGAGAGGCAGGGATAACCCCAGAGTTCTTC
cdr3_aa: CASSREAGITPEFF
clone_size: -
d_call: -
j_call: TRBJ2-1
v_call: TRBV11-2

cdr3_nt: TGTGCCACTCAGGGAGGGGGCACTGAAGCTTTCTTT
cdr3_aa: CATQGGGTEAFF
clone_size: -
d_call: -
j_call: TRBJ1-1
v_call: TRBV12-3/TRBV12-4

cdr3_nt: TGTGCCAGCAGCCAAGGCTACACCGACTCCCCGTACTTC
cdr3_aa: CASSQGYTDSPYF
clone_size: -
d_call: -
j_call: TRBJ2-7
v_call: TRBV14

cdr3_nt: TGCGCCAGCAGCCAAGACCAGAATCCATCTGGGGCCAACGTCCTGACTTTC
cdr3_aa: CASSQDQNPSGANVLTF
clone_size: -
d_call: -
j_call: TRBJ2-6
v_call: TRBV4-3

cdr3_nt: TGTGCCAGCTCACCAGGGTTGGGACAGGGGTCGTACAATGAGCAGTTCTTC
cdr3_aa: CASSPGLGQGSYNEQFF
clone_size: once
d_call: TRBD1
j_call: TRBJ2-1
v_call: TRBV18

cdr3_nt: TGTGCCAGCAGTTACGCAGGGATCGCCGGGGAGCTGTTTTTT
cdr3_aa: CASSYAGIAGELFF
clone_size: -
d_call: -
j_call: TRBJ2-2
v_call: TRBV6-2/TRBV6-3

cdr3_nt: TGTGCCAGCAGCCCCCCTTTATCGAACAATGAGCAGTTCTTC
cdr3_aa: CASSPPLSNNEQFF
clone_size: -
d_call: -
j_call: TRBJ2-1
v_call: TRBV11-3

cdr3_nt: TGTGCCAGTAGCGAACGGCGGGAGAAACTGTTTTTT
cdr3_aa: CASSERREKLFF
clone_size: -
d_call: -
j_call: TRBJ1-4
v_call: TRBV19

cdr3_nt: TGTGCCAGCAAAGGGGGACCTCGGGGGGCGCGGGGTTCTCAGCCCCAGCATTTT
cdr3_aa: CASKGGPRGARGSQPQHF
clone_size: -
d_call: -
j_call: TRBJ1-5
v_call: TRBV28

cdr3_nt: TGTGCCAGCAGCCGGACTCAGTCCTACGAGCAGTACTTC
cdr3_aa: CASSRTQSYEQYF
clone_size: -
d_call: -
j_call: TRBJ2-7
v_call: TRBV7-8

cdr3_nt: TGCGCCAGCAGTGAACCAGATACGCAGTATTTT
cdr3_aa: CASSEPDTQYF
clone_size: -
d_call: -
j_call: TRBJ2-3
v_call: TRBV10-2

cdr3_nt: TGCGCCAGCAGCCAAGATCTGGGGACTAGCGGGTTTTTCTTAAGCTCCTACAATGAGCAGTTCTTC
cdr3_aa: CASSQDLGTSGFFLSSYNEQFF
clone_size: -
d_call: TRBD2
j_call: TRBJ2-1
v_call: TRBV4-3

cdr3_nt: TGCGCCAGCAGCTTGGTTCGGACGGGGAGCAATCAGCCCCAGCATTTT
cdr3_aa: CASSLVRTGSNQPQHF
clone_size: -
d_call: -
j_call: TRBJ1-5
v_call: TRBV5-1

cdr3_nt: TGTGCCAGCAGCGGCTGGGCCGGGGATGGTCGCACTGAAGCTTTCTTT
cdr3_aa: CASSGWAGDGRTEAFF
clone_size: -
d_call: -
j_call: TRBJ1-1
v_call: TRBV7-9

cdr3_nt: TGTGCCAGCAGCCAAGAGAGATGGGGGGAGCTGTTTTTT
cdr3_aa: CASSQERWGELFF
clone_size: -
d_call: -
j_call: TRBJ2-2
v_call: TRBV14

cdr3_nt: TGTGCCAGCAGTTCACGGAACACTGAAGCTTTCTTT
cdr3_aa: CASSSRNTEAFF
clone_size: -
d_call: -
j_call: TRBJ1-1
v_call: TRBV28

cdr3_nt: TGCGCCAGCAGCTTGGATCTACGGGCGGGAGCTTCCTACAATGAGCAGTTCTTC
cdr3_aa: CASSLDLRAGASYNEQFF
clone_size: -
d_call: TRBD2
j_call: TRBJ2-1
v_call: TRBV5-1

cdr3_nt: TGTGCCAGCAGTGAGCGAAGGGGAGGCTACGAGCAGTACTTC
cdr3_aa: CASSERRGGYEQYF
clone_size: -
d_call: -
j_call: TRBJ2-7
v_call: TRBV6-6

cdr3_nt: TGTGCCAGTAGTACCGCAGCCACTGAAGCTTTCTTT
cdr3_aa: CASSTAATEAFF
clone_size: -
d_call: -
j_call: TRBJ1-1
v_call: TRBV19

cdr3_nt: TGCGCCAGCAGCCCGGCAGGCTCGAACACTGAAGCTTTCTTT
cdr3_aa: CASSPAGSNTEAFF
clone_size: -
d_call: -
j_call: TRBJ1-1
v_call: TRBV5-1

cdr3_nt: TGTGCCAGTAGTCTCTCCCACCGGGCTTGGGAGACCCAGTACTTC
cdr3_aa: CASSLSHRAWETQYF
clone_size: -
d_call: -
j_call: TRBJ2-5
v_call: TRBV19

cdr3_nt: TGTGCCAGCTCACGGAACGGCGGGGAGCTGTTTTTT
cdr3_aa: CASSRNGGELFF
clone_size: -
d_call: -
j_call: TRBJ2-2
v_call: TRBV18